This TCR beta chain was sequenced for a study of kidney transplant recipient with SARS-CoV-2 infection. The CDR3 runs to 14 residues. The germline gives CDR1 SGHTA, CDR2 FQGTGA. Germline trimming cut 4 bases from V and 6 bases from J; bases unmatched to any gene: 6. TCRdb re-called the reads with MiXCR, one entry per CDR3 protein. Among 200,000 to 300,000 distinct CDR3 sequences listed, 29% were seen once. J is TRBJ2-1 and V is TRBV7-3; 7 positions match TRBD2. This sequence was found in a male patient aged 25-45 years who had COVID-19 and was a kidney transplant recipient. Some T cells may have originated in the graft donor. The sample was a blood sample, taken at baseline and between days 110 and 120 from a kidney transplant recipient. The CDR3 DNA is TGTGCCAGCAGCTCCCCGGGGGGAGGCAATGAGCAGTTCTTC. Translating it yields CASSSPGGGNEQFF. Supplemented by reference TRBV7-3 and TRBJ2-1, the full variable domain reads GAGVSQTPSNKVTEKGKYVELRCDPISGHTALYWYRQSLGQGPEFLIYFQGTGAADDSGLPNDRFFAVRPEGSVSTLKIQRTERGDSAVYLCASSSPGGGNEQFFGPGTRLTVL.